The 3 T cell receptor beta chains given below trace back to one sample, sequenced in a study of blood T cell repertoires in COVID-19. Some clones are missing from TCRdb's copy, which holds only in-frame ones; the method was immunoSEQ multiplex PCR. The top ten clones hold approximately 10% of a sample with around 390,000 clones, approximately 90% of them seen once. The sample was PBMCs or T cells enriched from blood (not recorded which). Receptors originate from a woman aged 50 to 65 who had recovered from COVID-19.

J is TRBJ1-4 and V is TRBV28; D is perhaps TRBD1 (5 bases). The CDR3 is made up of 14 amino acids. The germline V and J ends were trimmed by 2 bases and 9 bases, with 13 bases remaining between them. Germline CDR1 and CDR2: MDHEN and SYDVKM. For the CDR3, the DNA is TGTGCCAGCAGTTTAACAGCGCAGGGTCAAAAACTGTTTTTT. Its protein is CASSLTAQGQKLFF.

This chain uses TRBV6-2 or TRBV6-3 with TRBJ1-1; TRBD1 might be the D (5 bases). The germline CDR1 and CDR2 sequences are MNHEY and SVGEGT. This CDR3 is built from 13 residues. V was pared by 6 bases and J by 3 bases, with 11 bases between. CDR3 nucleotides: TGTGCCAGCAGCTGGGAGGGGTACACTGAAGCTTTCTTT. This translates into CASSWEGYTEAFF.

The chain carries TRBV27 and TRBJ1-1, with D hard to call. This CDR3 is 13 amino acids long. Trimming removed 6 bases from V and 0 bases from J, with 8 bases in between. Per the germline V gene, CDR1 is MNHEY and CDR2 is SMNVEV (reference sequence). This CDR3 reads CASRFRMNTEAFF. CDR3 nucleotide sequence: TGTGCCAGCAGATTCAGGATGAACACTGAAGCTTTCTTT.